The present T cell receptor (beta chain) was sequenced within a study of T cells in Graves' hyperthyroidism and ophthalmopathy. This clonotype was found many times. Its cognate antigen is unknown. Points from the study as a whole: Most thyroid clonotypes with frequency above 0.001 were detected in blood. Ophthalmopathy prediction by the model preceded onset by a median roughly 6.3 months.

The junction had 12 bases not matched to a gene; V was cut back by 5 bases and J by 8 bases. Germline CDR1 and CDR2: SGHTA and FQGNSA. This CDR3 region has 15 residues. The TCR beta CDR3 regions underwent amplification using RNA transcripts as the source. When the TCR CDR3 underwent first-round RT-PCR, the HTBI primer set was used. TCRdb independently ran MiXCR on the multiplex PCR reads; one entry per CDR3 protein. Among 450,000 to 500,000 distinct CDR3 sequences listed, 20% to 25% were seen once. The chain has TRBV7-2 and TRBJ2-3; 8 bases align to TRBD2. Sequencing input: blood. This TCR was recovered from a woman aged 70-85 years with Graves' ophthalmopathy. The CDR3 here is CASSPPGGEFSTQYF. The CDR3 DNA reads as TGTGCCAGCAGCCCCCCGGGAGGGGAGTTCAGTACGCAGTATTTT.